The next 32 T cell receptor beta chains were all read from a single sample in a study of T-cell memory formation after mild COVID-19. TCRdb redid the calling of the 5' RACE reads with MiXCR, one entry per CDR3 protein. Of 580,000 or so distinct CDR3 sequences listed, around 15% are singletons. Material: PBMCs or a T cell subset sorted from them (not recorded which). The receptors were sampled from an adult woman who had mild COVID-19 (a few samples of this study predate the infection). Cell type and time point are not known.

V and J are TRBV7-9 and TRBJ2-7; TRBD1 aligns across 9 bases. The CDR3 is 14 amino acids. CDR1 and CDR2 (germline): SEHNR, FQNEAQ (reference sequence). V lost 5 bases and J lost 2; bases outside the gene matches: 4. The CDR3 spells CASSRTGATYEQYF. CDR3 bases: TGTGCCAGCAGCCGGACAGGGGCTACCTACGAGCAGTACTTC.

The CDR3: CASSAQGGAFDEQFF. As DNA, the CDR3 is TGTGCCAGCAGTGCGCAGGGGGGCGCGTTCGATGAGCAGTTCTTC. V is TRBV12-3 or TRBV12-4 and J is TRBJ2-1, with D maybe TRBD1 (7 bases). The CDR3 totals 15 residues. The V gene lost 5 bases and the J gene lost 8 bases, with 19 bases spanning the gap.

This clonotype was observed a few times. This chain uses TRBV6-2 or TRBV6-3 with TRBJ2-7; D not resolved. V lost 4 bases and J 0 bases, leaving 10 bases between the germline ends. The germline CDR1 and CDR2 sequences are MNHEY and SVGEGT. The CDR3 totals 14 residues. CDR3 nucleotides: TGTGCCAGCAGTTGGGTAGCCAGCTCCTACGAGCAGTACTTC. Translation: CASSWVASSYEQYF.

This clonotype was seen only a few times. CDR3 in amino acids: CASSVDQENYGYTF. Written as DNA, the CDR3 is TGTGCCAGCAGCGTAGATCAAGAGAACTATGGCTACACCTTC. The V and J genes are TRBV9 and TRBJ1-2; no clear D. The CDR3 extends over 14 amino acids. Deletions cut 0 bases from V and 2 bases from J, with 8 bases between. Per germline, CDR1 SGDLS and CDR2 YYNGEE.

This clonotype turned up a few times. The chain uses TRBV4-1 and TRBJ2-5; TRBD2 might be the D (5 bases). CDR3 length: 14 amino acids. Per germline, CDR1 MGHRA and CDR2 YSYEKL. Trimming removed 5 bases at V and 7 bases at J, with 17 bases between. The CDR3 DNA is TGCGCCAGCAGCTCTATGGACTCCTGGGGGACCCAGTACTTC. It is translated as CASSSMDSWGTQYF.

This clonotype was seen at least ten times. This chain uses TRBV12-3 or TRBV12-4 with TRBJ2-5, with D perhaps being TRBD1 or TRBD2 (5 bases each). The ends were cut back, 7 bases at V and 7 bases at J, with 16 bases in the middle. The CDR3 covers 13 residues. The CDR3 region is CASTTGASGTQYF. The CDR3 nucleotides read TGTGCCAGCACCACCGGGGCCTCCGGGACCCAGTACTTC.

This clonotype was counted a single time. The rearrangement uses TRBV20-1 and TRBJ2-7, with D perhaps matching TRBD1 (5 bases). Trimming pared 6 bases from V and 0 bases from J, leaving 18 bases between. From germline, CDR1 is DFQATT and CDR2 SNEGSKA (reference sequence). CDR3 length: 15 amino acids. The chain's CDR3 is CSASDGQGISYEQYF. The CDR3 region has the DNA TGCAGTGCCTCAGACGGTCAGGGCATCTCCTACGAGCAGTACTTC.

The CDR3 reads CSANWARGEKLFF. CDR3 in DNA: TGCAGTGCTAATTGGGCCAGGGGAGAAAAACTGTTTTTT. The rearrangement joins TRBV20-1 to TRBJ1-4, with a weak D call TRBD1 (6 bases). CDR1 and CDR2 (germline): DFQATT, SNEGSKA (reference sequence). The CDR3 has 13 residues. Trimming cost V 4 bases and J 8 bases, with 14 bases left between them.

The rearrangement uses TRBV12-3 or TRBV12-4 and TRBJ2-1; possibly TRBD1 for D (6 bases). The CDR3 sequence is 16 residues long. Trimming pared 4 bases from V and 6 bases from J, leaving 19 bases between. CDR3 DNA: TGTGCCAGCAGTTCGTACAGGGCCACTTTGGGCAATGAGCAGTTCTTC. This codes for CASSSYRATLGNEQFF.

This rearrangement joins TRBV13 to TRBJ2-3; no clear D gene. V lost 5 bases and J 0 bases, leaving 15 bases between the germline ends. CDR1 is PRHDT, CDR2 FYEKMQ, per germline (reference sequence). The CDR3 length is 16 residues. Here the CDR3 DNA reads TGTGCCAGCAGCCGTCGAGGAAGCGCCAGCACAGATACGCAGTATTTT. It translates to CASSRRGSASTDTQYF.

In its sample, this clonotype was seen many times. The chain combines TRBV5-6 with TRBJ2-7; 8 nucleotides match TRBD1. Germline CDR1 is SGHDT and CDR2 is YYEEEE. V shed 3 bases, J shed 6 bases, and the junction held 5 bases outside the gene matches. The CDR3 covers 13 residues. CDR3 DNA: TGTGCCAGCAGCTCGGACAGGGTAAGCGAGCAGTACTTC. Protein: CASSSDRVSEQYF.

This clonotype came up many times. The J gene is TRBJ2-5, the V gene TRBV20-1, with 7 positions matching TRBD1. The CDR3 has 12 amino acids. J gave up 6 bases and V 2 bases, and 3 bases lay outside the gene matches. Germline CDR1 reads DFQATT; CDR2 reads SNEGSKA (reference sequence). The CDR3 region is CSARPGQKTQYF. CDR3 sequence (DNA): TGCAGTGCTAGACCGGGACAGAAGACCCAGTACTTC.

The V and J genes are TRBV4-3 and TRBJ2-1; 15 bases fit TRBD2. Germline V gene lookup returns CDR1 LGHNA and CDR2 YSLEER. CDR3 length: 15 amino acids. V trimming: 0 bases; J trimming: 16 bases; junction bases outside the gene matches: 7. In DNA form, the CDR3 reads TGCGCCAGCAGCCAAGATCGGACTAGCGGGAGGGCGGAATTCTTC. Translated: CASSQDRTSGRAEFF.

The table lists this clonotype with a few counts. The rearrangement uses TRBV27 and TRBJ2-2; D possibly corresponds to TRBD1 (6 bases). This CDR3 has 14 residues. Germline lookup yields CDR1 MNHEY and CDR2 SMNVEV (reference sequence). V was shortened by 7 bases and J by 5 bases, with 14 bases between the two germline ends. CDR3 amino acids: CASTQGGETGELFF. The CDR3 nucleotides are TGTGCCAGCACACAGGGTGGAGAAACCGGGGAGCTGTTTTTT.

A few counts support this clonotype. The chain combines TRBV7-2 with TRBJ2-7; D ambiguous. Deletions cut 3 bases from V and 0 bases from J, with 9 bases between. CDR3 length: 14 amino acids. Looked up from germline, CDR1 is SGHTA and CDR2 is FQGNSA. CDR3 sequence (DNA): TGTGCCAGCAGCTTCCGCGTCAACTCCTACGAGCAGTACTTC. Its translation is CASSFRVNSYEQYF.

Only a few counts were recorded for this clonotype. The CDR3 nucleotides read TGCGCCAGCGGAAGACTCGCGAGGCGGAACTATGGCTACACCTTC. This translates into CASGRLARRNYGYTF. This sequence joins TRBV4-3 and TRBJ1-2; D not certain. Germline V gives CDR1 LGHNA, CDR2 YSLEER. The CDR3 totals 15 residues. The V end was cut by 8 bases, the J end by 2 bases, with 18 bases between.

At least ten counts were recorded for this clonotype. Germline is not matched at one junction end, which may reflect a read error. This chain uses TRBV5-1 with TRBJ2-5, with no clear D. In germline, CDR1 is SGHRS, CDR2 YFSETQ. The CDR3 runs to 11 residues. CDR3 protein: CASSLQETQYF. The CDR3 bases are TGTGCCAGCAGTTTGCAAGAGACCCAGTACTTC.

This clonotype came up a few times. The chain uses TRBV5-1 and TRBJ1-1; maybe TRBD1 (5 bases). With 1 base removed from V and 2 bases from J, the gap between germline ends came to 15 bases. The CDR3 sequence is 16 residues long. Germline lookup yields CDR1 SGHRS and CDR2 YFSETQ. CDR3 protein: CASSLIPGPLNTEAFF. CDR3 bases: TGCGCCAGCAGCTTGATTCCGGGACCTTTAAACACTGAAGCTTTCTTT.

The chain employs TRBV7-6 and TRBJ1-1; a possible D gene is TRBD1 (6 bases). The germline CDR1 and CDR2 sequences are SGHVS and FNYEAQ. The CDR3 sequence is 13 residues long. Trimming removed 1 base at V and 8 bases at J, with 11 bases between. The DNA of the CDR3 is TGTGCCAGCAGCTTAGAGGGGGGAGCCGAAGCTTTCTTT. Translated, it gives CASSLEGGAEAFF.

There are a few counts of this clonotype. The rearrangement joins TRBV7-2 to TRBJ2-1; 7 bases agree with TRBD1. Losses at the gene ends were 5 bases for V and 10 bases for J; bases not matched to a gene: 8. Germline CDR1 and CDR2: SGHTA and FQGNSA. CDR3 length: 13 amino acids. As DNA, the CDR3 is TGTGCCAGCAGCCCAGACAGGGCTCGAGAGCAGTTCTTC. Translated, it gives CASSPDRAREQFF.

This clonotype has at least ten counts. The rearrangement joins TRBV6-6 to TRBJ2-1; 11 bases agree with TRBD1. Trimming took 6 bases from V and 6 from J; bases not matched to a gene: 4. Germline CDR1 is MNHNY and CDR2 is SVGAGI (reference sequence). This CDR3 contains 14 residues. As DNA, the CDR3 is TGTGCCAGCAGGACCGGGACAGGGGGCAATGAGCAGTTCTTC. Protein product: CASRTGTGGNEQFF.

This chain connects TRBV6-6 to TRBJ2-7, with a possible D match to TRBD2 (6 bases). The CDR3 totals 15 residues. V was shortened by 8 bases and J by 3 bases, with 20 bases between the two germline ends. Germline CDR1 reads MNHNY; CDR2 reads SVGAGI (reference sequence). The CDR3 sequence: CASSTLRDGGYEQYF. CDR3 nucleotides: TGTGCCAGCTCGACCCTCCGGGACGGGGGCTACGAGCAGTACTTC.

CDR3 sequence (DNA): TGCGCCAGCAGCTTGTACTCGGGGACCTACGAGCAGTACTTC. It is translated as CASSLYSGTYEQYF. The chain joins TRBV5-1 to TRBJ2-7; perhaps TRBD2 as D (5 bases). The CDR3 is made up of 14 amino acids. The V and J ends lost 1 base and 2 bases respectively, with 10 bases between them. CDR1 SGHRS and CDR2 YFSETQ come from the germline V gene.

This clonotype has a count of ten or more. J is TRBJ1-5 and V is TRBV30; no firm D call. Germline values: CDR1 GTSNPN, CDR2 SVGIG (reference sequence). This CDR3 has 14 amino acids. Trimming took off 4 bases at V and 0 bases at J, with 10 bases between the two ends. The CDR3 region is CAWTPKGSNQPQHF. The CDR3 nucleotides read TGTGCCTGGACCCCCAAGGGTAGCAATCAGCCCCAGCATTTT.

This clonotype was seen only once. The chain couples TRBV6-5 to TRBJ2-1; no firm D call. Trimming removed 6 bases from V and 7 bases from J, with 13 bases in between. This CDR3 spans 13 amino acids. Germline V gene sequence: CDR1 MNHEY, CDR2 SVGAGI. The DNA of the CDR3 is TGTGCCAGCAGCAAGATAGAATCAAATGAGCAGTTCTTC. Translation gives CASSKIESNEQFF.

The table lists this clonotype with a few counts. V and J are TRBV5-1 and TRBJ1-1; TRBD1 aligns across 12 bases. The CDR3 contains 13 residues. V shed 4 bases and J 11 bases; nucleotides not matched to a gene: 6. Germline assignment: CDR1 SGHRS and CDR2 YFSETQ. The CDR3 loop is CASSRGQGARAFF. The CDR3 DNA reads TGCGCCAGCAGCCGGGGACAGGGGGCGAGGGCTTTCTTT. The full variable domain, completed using reference TRBV5-1 and TRBJ1-1, is KAGVTQTPRYLIKTRGQQVTLSCSPISGHRSVSWYQQTPGQGLQFLFEYFSETQRNKGNFPGRFSGRQFSNSRSEMNVSTLELGDSALYLCASSRGQGARAFFGQGTRLTVV.

In its sample, this clonotype was seen a few times. The rearrangement links TRBV7-9 to TRBJ2-1, with 13 bases aligning to TRBD2. The CDR3 sequence is 15 residues long. Per the germline V gene, CDR1 is SEHNR and CDR2 is FQNEAQ (reference sequence). Losses at the gene ends were 4 bases for V and 6 bases for J; bases not matched to a gene: 3. The CDR3 region has the DNA TGTGCCAGCAGCTGGACTAGCGGGAGACTCAATGAGCAGTTCTTC. This translates into CASSWTSGRLNEQFF. The full variable domain, in which reference TRBV7-9 and TRBJ2-1 provide the parts outside the CDR3, is DTGVSQNPRHKITKRGQNVTFRCDPISEHNRLYWYRQTLGQGPEFLTYFQNEAQLEKSRLLSDRFSAERPKGSFSTLEIQRTEQGDSAMYLCASSWTSGRLNEQFFGPGTRLTVL.

The chain combines TRBV20-1 with TRBJ2-5, with 7 nucleotides matching TRBD2. Losses at the gene ends were 6 bases for V and 5 bases for J; bases not matched to a gene: 12. Germline CDR1 is DFQATT and CDR2 is SNEGSKA (reference sequence). The CDR3 length is 14 residues. CDR3 coding DNA: TGCAGTGCGAACCCGATGGCGGGGGTTGAGACCCAGTACTTC. Protein product: CSANPMAGVETQYF.

There are a few counts of this clonotype. The gene calls are TRBV15 and TRBJ1-1; D not certain. V dropped 0 bases and J dropped 6 bases, with 14 bases sitting between them. This CDR3 has 15 residues. The germline V gene encodes CDR1 LNHNV and CDR2 YYDKDF (reference sequence). The CDR3: CATSRDGSGWAEAFF. CDR3 DNA sequence: TGTGCCACCAGCAGAGATGGAAGTGGATGGGCTGAAGCTTTCTTT.

The chain's CDR3 is CASSYYRKEDTQYF. CDR3 DNA: TGTGCCAGCAGTTACTACAGGAAGGAGGATACGCAGTATTTT. V and J are TRBV6-5 and TRBJ2-3; TRBD1 is a possible D gene (5 bases). Germline CDR1 is MNHEY and CDR2 is SVGAGI. This CDR3 is 14 amino acids long. V was shortened by 1 base and J by 6 bases, with 11 bases between the two germline ends.

This clonotype turned up a few times. The chain joins TRBV30 to TRBJ2-1, with D tentatively TRBD1 (6 bases). V was trimmed by 5 bases and J by 9 bases, leaving 14 bases between them. Germline V gene lookup returns CDR1 GTSNPN and CDR2 SVGIG (reference sequence). The CDR3 is made up of 12 amino acids. CDR3 bases: TGTGCCTGGGCCCTTGGGGGCGGTGAGCAGTTCTTC. This translates into CAWALGGGEQFF.

V is TRBV6-6 and J is TRBJ2-2; D might be TRBD1 (5 bases). The germline gives CDR1 MNHNY, CDR2 SVGAGI (reference sequence). The CDR3 is made up of 15 amino acids. Trimming pared 4 bases from V and 6 bases from J, leaving 15 bases between. The CDR3 DNA is TGTGCCAGCAGTTTACGCTACACAGGAGCCGGGGAGCTGTTTTTT. Its protein product is CASSLRYTGAGELFF.